This T cell receptor beta chain was captured in a study of blood T cells in healthy people across ages. The study's findings and limits: Researchers report that TCR beta diversity correlated strongly with naive T cell percentage.

Sample-barcoded 5' priming and a J-beta primer mix drove a second PCR of roughly 6 to 12 cycles. From the 5' RACE reads, TCRdb called clonotypes with MiXCR, one entry per CDR3 protein. Altogether around 800,000 distinct CDR3 sequences are present, around 25% being singletons, with the ten largest covering about 3%. There are a few counts of this clonotype. Its target is not known. With 4 bases clipped from V and 1 base from J, the junction kept 9 bases outside the gene matches. CDR3 size: 16 residues. Germline assignment: CDR1 SGHAT and CDR2 FQNNGV. These data were likewise used in another study, on T cells of mothers and their children. That publication notes: The whole RNA yield was converted to cDNA, around 1.4 ug per 15 ul. Mothers gave over 8.5 million TCR beta CDR3 reads each, and children around 2.9 million each. Thymic selection shapes TCR recombination output similarly in related and unrelated pairs.

This clonotype originated in a boy between 10 and 17 years old in good health. The sample consisted of blood. This rearrangement joins TRBV11-2 to TRBJ2-5; TRBD2 agrees at 7 bases. The CDR3 bases are TGTGCCAGCAGCTATCCCAGGGACTATATCCAAGAGACCCAGTACTTC. As protein: CASSYPRDYIQETQYF.